This entry is about one T cell receptor beta chain. The CDR3 runs to 15 residues. Trimming took 5 bases from V and 2 from J; bases not matched to a gene: 4. TCRdb fed the reads into MiXCR, producing one record per CDR3 protein. In the table there are 450,000 to 650,000 distinct CDR3 sequences, around 27% of which are singletons. This record comes from a study of T cell repertoires in cytomegalovirus infection. The chain couples TRBV12-3 or TRBV12-4 to TRBJ2-3; 10 nucleotides line up with TRBD2. Material for sequencing was PBMCs. This clonotype was obtained from a human donor in good health (CMV status not recorded). Some clones in this sample may be carry-over from other donors' samples. The CDR3 DNA sequence: TGTGCCAGCAGTGAACTAGCGGGGCCCACAGATACGCAGTATTTT. Translating it yields CASSELAGPTDTQYF.